The source of this T cell receptor beta chain is a study of cytotoxic CD8 clonotypes in ibrutinib-treated CLL. General observations from the study: Public clonotypes were seen rarely and were contracted or stable on treatment.

Sequencing used immunoSEQ multiplex PCR; TCRdb keeps in-frame clones, though not all of them. The repertoire includes fewer than 400,000 clones, over 60% of them detected once, and under 8% sits in the top ten. Turning to this clone: Its antigen is not identified.

Source: PBMCs, taken after 36 months of ibrutinib treatment. The origin of this receptor is a human donor with chronic lymphocytic leukemia.

The chain's CDR3 is CASLQRNTEAFF. In DNA form, the CDR3 reads TGTGCCAGCTTACAGAGGAACACTGAAGCTTTCTTT. The chain has TRBV6-1 and TRBJ1-1; D uncertain. V was clipped by 8 bases and J by 1 base, with 8 bases between them. The CDR3 has 12 amino acids. CDR1 and CDR2 (germline): MNHNS, SASEGT.